One T cell receptor (beta chain) is described in this entry. From germline, CDR1 is MRHNA and CDR2 SNTAGT. This CDR3 has 16 amino acids. V was pared by 6 bases and J by 5 bases, with 8 bases of the junction left unmatched. The assay was immunoSEQ multiplex PCR, and TCRdb's table has in-frame clones only and misses some. This table holds about 66,000 clones, roughly nine tenths found once. This sample was included in a study of T cell changes during pregnancy in multiple sclerosis. Sequenced material: peripheral blood, taken in the third trimester of pregnancy. The J gene is TRBJ1-5, the V gene TRBV6-4, with TRBD1 matching 12 bases. This receptor was identified in a female donor with multiple sclerosis, enrolled in a pregnancy study. Here the CDR3 DNA reads TGTGCCAGCAGCTGTTCGGGACAGGGGGCCGATCAGCCCCAGCATTTT. Amino acid sequence: CASSCSGQGADQPQHF.